This T cell receptor (beta chain) was recovered during a study of regulatory T cells in long-lasting Graves disease. Germline V gene data show CDR1 as PRHDT and CDR2 as FYEKMQ (reference sequence). This CDR3 is 18 amino acids long. V trimming: 1 base; J trimming: 3 bases; junction bases outside the gene matches: 10. Overall study findings and caveats: Persistent disease preferred TRBV28, TRBJ1-2 and TRBJ2-5.

Regarding time point: newly diagnosed GD, antithyroid drugs for less than 3 months. The authors made the TCR library using RNA they extracted from PBMCs. Points on this clonotype: Its antigen is unknown.

With iRepertoire HTBI primers and Arm-PCR of CDR3 regions, TCR beta libraries were built. TCRdb analysed the multiplex PCR reads with MiXCR anew, one entry per CDR3 protein. The sample lists about 470,000 distinct CDR3 sequences, under 15% occurring once. These same data were also listed under a study on T cells in Graves' hyperthyroidism and ophthalmopathy. That source adds: Clinicians diagnosed patients from clinical symptoms, serum thyroxine and TRAb, thyroid ultrasound and orbital computed tomography.

V and J are TRBV13 and TRBJ2-1, with 9 bases identical to TRBD2. This receptor was obtained from a woman in her 30s with Graves disease. The sample in question was peripheral blood mononuclear cells (PBMCs), obtained at new diagnosis, from a patient treated with antithyroid drugs. The CDR3 region is CASSLAPSGELGYNEQFF. CDR3 coding DNA: TGTGCCAGCAGCTTAGCGCCTAGCGGGGAGCTGGGCTACAATGAGCAGTTCTTC.